Included here is one T cell receptor beta chain sequence, with context. Libraries were prepared by immunoSEQ multiplex PCR; TCRdb keeps only in-frame clonotypes and omits some of them. The table shows 84,000 or so clones, with approximately 89% occurring only once. The data are from a study of T cell responses to AZD1222 COVID-19 vaccine. This CDR3 has 15 amino acids. V trimming: 5 bases; J trimming: 3 bases; junction bases outside the gene matches: 7. Per the germline V gene, CDR1 is SGHVS and CDR2 is FQNEAQ. The sample here was peripheral blood, taken on day 0 of AZD1222 vaccination. The chain couples TRBV7-8 to TRBJ1-5; 7 bases are shared with TRBD1. This TCR was sampled from an adult in good health. CDR3 amino acids: CASSTRQGDNQPQHF. CDR3 nucleotides: TGTGCCAGCAGCACTCGGCAGGGGGACAATCAGCCCCAGCATTTT.